This TCR beta chain stems from a study of shared clonotypes between healthy human individuals. Turning to the study itself: Used for every donor were three CD4 naive, three CD4 memory, two CD8 naive and one CD8 memory plate.

Generated by immunoSEQ multiplex PCR, the TCRdb table keeps only in-frame clones and is missing some. Seen here are roughly 2.4 million clones, around 95% observed once, and the top ten hold roughly 0.13%. Trimming at V came to 6 bases and at J to 1 base, leaving 6 bases not matched to a gene. This CDR3 is built from 16 residues. The germline gives CDR1 WSHSY, CDR2 SAAADI. Sequenced input: naive CD4+ T cells sorted from blood. This sample's subset: CD45RA+ positively selected. The sequence derives from a man younger than 35 in good health. The V and J genes are TRBV10-2 and TRBJ2-7; 13 bases align to TRBD2. The CDR3 DNA sequence: TGCGCCAGCAGAATAACTAGCGGGGGGGCTTCCTACGAGCAGTACTTC. It is translated as CASRITSGGASYEQYF.